Detailed here is one T cell receptor (beta chain). Its antigen is undetermined. These donors counted as nominally healthy when sampled, but unrecorded immune exposures were likely. The PCR ran on 60 Vbeta and 13 Jbeta primers. Assay: immunoSEQ multiplex PCR; the TCRdb copy retains only in-frame clones and omits some. The table lists about 110,000 clones, 73% of them singletons. These data come from a study of cytomegalovirus exposure and HLA in healthy donors. Study-level findings and limits: Confirmation was obtained in vitro that a few CMV-associated chains are specific for CMV antigens.

Sequencing was done on a sample of PBMCs. The TCR sequence derives from a man aged 25 to 45 in good health and CMV-seronegative.

CDR3 bases: TGTGCCAGCAGCCGCCGGACAGGGGAGAACACCGGGGAGCTGTTTTTT. Residues: CASSRRTGENTGELFF. The V call is TRBV4-2, the J call TRBJ2-2; 9 bases map to TRBD1. The CDR3 is made up of 16 amino acids. Germline CDR1 LGHNA, CDR2 YNFKEQ. V lost 4 bases to trimming and J lost 1 base; unmatched junction nucleotides: 4.